Listed below are T cell receptor beta chains from one sample, sequenced in a study of cytomegalovirus exposure and HLA in healthy donors. The repertoire was sequenced with immunoSEQ multiplex PCR; TCRdb's copy has only in-frame clones and lacks some. The table records 200,000 or so clones, more than 65% of them present only once. Specimen: PBMCs. All receptors come from a woman aged 25 to 39 in good health and CMV-seropositive. The CDR3 runs from the conserved cysteine through the conserved F or W. Fields, in order: clone size, D gene, V gene, J gene, CDR3 DNA, CDR3 protein. A D gene is named only where the DNA matches it firmly. Not every row has a clone size; where given, it reads once, few, many or a size class.

NA,TRBD1,TRBV7-9,TRBJ2-4,TGTGCCAGCAGCTTAGACAGGGGCGCCAAAAACATTCAGTACTTC,CASSLDRGAKNIQYF
NA,TRBD1,TRBV30,TRBJ2-7,TGTGCCTGGGCGGGACAGGCGACTTCCGAGCAGTACTTC,CAWAGQATSEQYF
NA,NA,TRBV29-1,TRBJ2-3,TGCAGCGTTGGGTTCGTAACTTCAGATACGCAGTATTTT,CSVGFVTSDTQYF
NA,NA,TRBV4-1,TRBJ1-1,TGCGCCAGCAGCCTAAAATATGGACACGAAGAAGCTTTCTTT,CASSLKYGHEEAFF
NA,TRBD1,TRBV29-1,TRBJ1-2,TGCAGCGTGCATGACAGGGGACTCTATGGCTACACCTTC,CSVHDRGLYGYTF
NA,TRBD2,TRBV9,TRBJ2-7,TGTGCCAGCAGCCCTAGCGGGGGATCCTACGAGCAGTACTTC,CASSPSGGSYEQYF
NA,NA,TRBV5-1,TRBJ2-1,TGCGCCAGCAGCTTGGTTTCCGGAGTCCAAATGGGTGAGCAGTTCTTC,CASSLVSGVQMGEQFF
NA,TRBD1,TRBV5-1,TRBJ2-3,TGCGCCAGCAGCTTGGGGGACAGGGATACGCAGTATTTT,CASSLGDRDTQYF
NA,NA,TRBV2,TRBJ1-1,TGTGCCAGCAGTAGTCTTTCTATGAACACTGAAGCTTTCTTT,CASSSLSMNTEAFF
NA,NA,TRBV5-1,TRBJ1-2,TGCGCCAGCAGCTTATCGGGGGACTATGGCTACACCTTC,CASSLSGDYGYTF
once,NA,TRBV5-1,TRBJ2-7,TGCGCCAGCAGCCCAGGACACTCAAACTCCTACGAGCAGTACTTC,CASSPGHSNSYEQYF
NA,TRBD2,TRBV5-4,TRBJ2-2,TGTGCCAGCAGCTGGCGACTAGCGGGATCGAACACCGGGGAGCTGTTTTTT,CASSWRLAGSNTGELFF
NA,TRBD1,TRBV28,TRBJ1-2,TGTGCCAGCAGGGGCCGGACAGGCCGATCCCTCTATGGCTACACCTTC,CASRGRTGRSLYGYTF
NA,TRBD1,TRBV6-5,TRBJ1-1,TGTGCCAGCAGTTATATGACGACAGGGGAAGTCCCGAGCTTT,CASSYMTTGEVPSF
NA,NA,TRBV29-1,TRBJ2-7,TGCAGCGTTGATGGCCAGGGCAACGAGCAGTACTTC,CSVDGQGNEQYF
NA,TRBD2,TRBV25-1,TRBJ2-1,TGTGCCAGCAGTGCGGGACTAGCGGGAGTTACTGAGCAGTTCTTC,CASSAGLAGVTEQFF
NA,TRBD2,TRBV2,TRBJ2-1,TGTGCCAGTACCGTTAACATAGCGGGTCAGACCTACAATGAGCAGTTCTTC,CASTVNIAGQTYNEQFF
NA,TRBD1,TRBV27,TRBJ1-1,TGTGCCAGCAGTTTATCACCCCTAGGGGACAGGAACACTGAAGCTTTCTTT,CASSLSPLGDRNTEAFF
few,NA,TRBV18,TRBJ1-1,TGTGCCAGCTCACCTCTACAGAGAACTGAAGCTTTCTTT,CASSPLQRTEAFF